This TCR beta chain emerged from a study of tumor and adjacent non-tumor tissue in lung cancer. General observations from the study: Tumor tissue had significantly higher TCR diversity than normal lung.

This sample's RNA came from whole unsorted tissue. The library came from three nested PCR rounds adapted from ARM-PCR protocols. TCRdb re-called the multiplex PCR reads through MiXCR, storing one row per CDR3 protein. The data show more than 90,000 distinct CDR3 sequences, roughly 70% seen once. Remarks on this clonotype: Its target is unknown.

The CDR3 is 16 amino acids. Trimming at V came to 2 bases and at J to 2 bases, leaving 9 bases not matched to a gene. The clonotype was recovered from a man aged 55 to 70 with non-small cell lung cancer. The genes are TRBV23-1 and TRBJ2-7, with 7 bases fitting TRBD2. TRBV23-1 is sorted into the ORF group, with uncertain function. Sequencing was done on a sample of lung tumor tissue. CDR3 sequence: CASSQNKRDLAYEQYF. The CDR3, as DNA: TGCGCCAGCAGTCAAAACAAGCGGGATCTCGCCTACGAGCAGTACTTC.